This TCR beta chain was documented in a study of CD8 T cells in ankylosing spondylitis. General study findings and limits: A subset of motif variants has previously been described in the synovial fluid and blood of reactive arthritis.

This clonotype was recorded at least ten times. Its antigen remains unknown. One entry per CDR3 protein results from TCRdb running MiXCR on the 5' RACE reads. The sample shows 85,000 to 100,000 distinct CDR3 sequences, about 8.8% of them seen only once. From germline, CDR1 is SGHRS and CDR2 YFSETQ. The V segment lost 0 bases and the J segment 0 bases; nucleotides outside the gene matches: 3. CDR3 length: 16 amino acids. V gene TRBV5-1 combines with J gene TRBJ2-1, with 7 bases fitting TRBD2. The TCR was taken from a male donor with ankylosing spondylitis or in good health (not recorded which). The sequencing sample was made of blood, either unsorted or a sorted T cell fraction (not recorded which). The chain's CDR3 is CASSLDTSVSYNEQFF. In DNA, the CDR3 is TGCGCCAGCAGCTTGGACACTAGCGTCTCCTACAATGAGCAGTTCTTC.